Presented here are 12 T cell receptor beta chains from one specimen sequenced in a study of blood T cell repertoires in COVID-19. Method: immunoSEQ multiplex PCR; TCRdb's copy keeps in-frame clones and lacks some. This table holds 360,000 or so clones, roughly 87% found once. Material: PBMCs or T cells enriched from blood (not recorded which). The receptor set was obtained from a woman under 40 who had recovered from COVID-19.

The chain joins TRBV11-2 to TRBJ1-6; 7 bases match TRBD1. Germline lookup yields CDR1 SGHAT and CDR2 FQNNGV. After removal of 5 bases from V and 6 bases from J, the junction contained 4 bases not matched to a gene. This CDR3 spans 14 amino acids. In nucleotides, the CDR3 is TGTGCCAGCAGCCGGGACAGAGTTAATTCACCCCTCCACTTT. As protein: CASSRDRVNSPLHF.

V is TRBV18 and J is TRBJ1-1; D might be TRBD1 (6 bases). The CDR3 is made up of 17 amino acids. V lost 2 bases and J 4 bases, leaving 20 bases between the germline ends. Germline CDR1 KGHSH, CDR2 LQKENI. The CDR3 DNA sequence: TGTGCCAGCTCACCAGCCTCAGGGGACCACTTCAGCACTGAAGCTTTCTTT. Translated, it gives CASSPASGDHFSTEAFF. The whole variable domain, filled in from reference TRBV18 and TRBJ1-1, reads NAGVMQNPRHLVRRRGQEARLRCSPMKGHSHVYWYRQLPEEGLKFMVYLQKENIIDESGMPKERFSAEFPKEGPSILRIQQVVRGDSAAYFCASSPASGDHFSTEAFFGQGTRLTVV.

V and J are TRBV19 and TRBJ1-4, with D maybe TRBD1 (5 bases). Trimming left V 4 bases short and J 8 bases short, with 14 bases between. The CDR3 contains 14 residues. Germline V gene sequence: CDR1 LNHDA, CDR2 SQIVND (reference sequence). For the CDR3, the DNA is TGTGCCAGTAGTACCCGACAGACCGGAGAAAAACTGTTTTTT. The encoded protein is CASSTRQTGEKLFF. Based on the CDR3 plus reference TRBV19 and TRBJ1-4, the full variable domain is DGGITQSPKYLFRKEGQNVTLSCEQNLNHDAMYWYRQDPGQGLRLIYYSQIVNDFQKGDIAEGYSVSREKKESFPLTVTSAQKNPTAFYLCASSTRQTGEKLFFGSGTQLSVL.

The rearrangement joins TRBV28 to TRBJ2-5; weak D call: TRBD2 (6 bases). The CDR3 loop spans 14 amino acids. The germline CDR1 and CDR2 sequences are MDHEN and SYDVKM. Between the trimmed V and J ends, which lost 3 bases and 4 bases, there was a span of 12 bases. The CDR3 DNA reads TGTGCCAGCAGTTTTCCGGGAGAGGCAGAGACCCAGTACTTC. Translated, it gives CASSFPGEAETQYF.

The count of this clone is one. The V gene is TRBV18, the J gene TRBJ2-1; 7 bases agree with TRBD2. Germline V CDR1 and CDR2: KGHSH, LQKENI. CDR3 length: 14 residues. Trimming cost V 2 bases and J 7 bases; bases outside gene matches: 5. CDR3 DNA sequence: TGTGCCAGCTCACCAGCGGGAGCGGGGAATGAGCAGTTCTTC. Translated, it gives CASSPAGAGNEQFF.

The chain combines TRBV6-5 with TRBJ1-5; D not resolved. V was trimmed by 6 bases and J by 5 bases, leaving 14 bases between them. CDR3 size: 14 residues. Germline V gene sequence: CDR1 MNHEY, CDR2 SVGAGI. Written as DNA, the CDR3 is TGTGCCAGCAGCCAACCCAGGTTCGATCAGCCCCAGCATTTT. Its translation: CASSQPRFDQPQHF.

The genes are TRBV9 and TRBJ2-5; D is uncertain. The CDR3 consists of 14 residues. Looked up from germline, CDR1 is SGDLS and CDR2 is YYNGEE. Trimming removed 3 bases at V and 1 base at J, with 10 bases between. Here the CDR3 DNA reads TGTGCCAGCAGCGGGCGACTGAGCCAAGAGACCCAGTACTTC. It encodes CASSGRLSQETQYF.

The rearrangement links TRBV5-5 to TRBJ2-5; possible D gene TRBD1, 6 bases. This CDR3 comprises 14 residues. CDR1 SGHKS and CDR2 YYEKEE come from the germline V gene (reference sequence). V lost 6 bases and J 5 bases, leaving 17 bases between the germline ends. CDR3: CASTRSQGLETQYF. The CDR3, as DNA: TGTGCCAGCACCCGATCCCAGGGGTTGGAGACCCAGTACTTC.

The gene calls are TRBV3-1 (or the pseudogene TRBV3-2) and TRBJ1-2; weak D call: TRBD1 (5 bases). This CDR3 spans 14 amino acids. V lost 0 bases to trimming and J lost 4 bases, with 9 bases between them. CDR1 is LGHDT, CDR2 YNNKEL, per germline (reference sequence). For the CDR3, the DNA is TGTGCCAGCAGCCAAGAGGCAGGGCTCTATGGCTACACCTTC. It translates to CASSQEAGLYGYTF.

This chain links TRBV7-8 with TRBJ1-3; TRBD1 matches at 7 bases. The germline CDR1 and CDR2 sequences are SGHVS and FQNEAQ. CDR3 length equals 15 residues. Trimming at V came to 3 bases and at J to 8 bases, leaving 10 bases not matched to a gene. The CDR3 nucleotides are TGTGCCAGCAGCTTTGCCGGGGACCAGGGGGACACCATATATTTT. Its translation is CASSFAGDQGDTIYF.

This clone was detected once. This chain links TRBV28 with TRBJ2-5; D gene uncertain. The CDR3 is 12 residues long. V lost 4 bases and J 5 bases, leaving 8 bases between the germline ends. Germline V CDR1 and CDR2: MDHEN, SYDVKM. CDR3 region: CASSSRVETQYF. CDR3 sequence (DNA): TGTGCCAGCAGTTCCCGCGTGGAGACCCAGTACTTC.

This chain connects TRBV4-1 to TRBJ1-1, with D possibly matching TRBD1 (5 bases). V dropped 4 bases and J dropped 4 bases, with 10 bases sitting between them. Germline CDR1 and CDR2: MGHRA and YSYEKL. CDR3 length: 13 amino acids. The CDR3 spells CASSLGHPTEAFF. DNA of the CDR3: TGCGCCAGCAGCCTAGGACACCCCACTGAAGCTTTCTTT.